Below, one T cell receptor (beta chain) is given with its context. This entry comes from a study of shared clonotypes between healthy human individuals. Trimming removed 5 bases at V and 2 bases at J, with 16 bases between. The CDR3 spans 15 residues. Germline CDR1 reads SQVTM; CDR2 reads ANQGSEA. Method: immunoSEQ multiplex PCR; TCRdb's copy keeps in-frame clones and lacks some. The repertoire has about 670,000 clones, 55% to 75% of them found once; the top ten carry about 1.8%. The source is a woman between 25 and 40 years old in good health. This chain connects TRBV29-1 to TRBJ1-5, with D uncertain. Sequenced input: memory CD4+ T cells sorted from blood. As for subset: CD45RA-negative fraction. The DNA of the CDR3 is TGCAGCGTTCAGATCGCTGGGGTTGGCAATCAGCCCCAGCATTTT. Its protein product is CSVQIAGVGNQPQHF.